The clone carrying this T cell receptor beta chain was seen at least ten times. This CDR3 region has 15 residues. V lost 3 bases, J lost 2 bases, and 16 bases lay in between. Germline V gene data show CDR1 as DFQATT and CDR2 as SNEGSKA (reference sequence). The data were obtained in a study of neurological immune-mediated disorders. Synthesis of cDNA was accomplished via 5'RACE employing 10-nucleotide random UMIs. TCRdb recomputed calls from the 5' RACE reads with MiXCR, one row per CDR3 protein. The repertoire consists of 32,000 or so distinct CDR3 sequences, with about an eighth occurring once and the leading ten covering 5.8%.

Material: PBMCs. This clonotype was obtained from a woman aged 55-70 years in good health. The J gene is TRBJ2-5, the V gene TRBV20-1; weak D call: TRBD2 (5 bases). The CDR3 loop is CSASVVGEGQETQYF. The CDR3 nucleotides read TGCAGTGCTAGCGTAGTCGGGGAAGGTCAAGAGACCCAGTACTTC.